These 2 T cell receptor beta chains were sequenced from one sample in a study of radiotherapy plus CTLA-4 blockade in lung cancer. Method: immunoSEQ multiplex PCR; TCRdb's copy keeps in-frame clones and lacks some. The sample has roughly 90,000 clones; almost 90% are singletons. The source was peripheral blood, collected from a patient treated with radiotherapy plus ipilimumab. The receptors stem from a human donor with non-small cell lung cancer that progressed on radiotherapy plus ipilimumab.

The chain joins TRBV6-4 to TRBJ2-7; 8 nucleotides line up with TRBD2. This CDR3 contains 12 residues. The V segment lost 10 bases and the J segment 9 bases; nucleotides outside the gene matches: 11. Per germline, CDR1 MRHNA and CDR2 SNTAGT. The CDR3 reads CAIQAGGLGQYF. The CDR3 DNA reads TGTGCCATACAGGCGGGAGGATTAGGGCAGTACTTC.

The V gene is TRBV4-2, the J gene TRBJ2-1; 7 positions match TRBD2. CDR1 LGHNA and CDR2 YNFKEQ come from the germline V gene. The CDR3 spans 14 residues. V trimming: 3 bases; J trimming: 9 bases; junction bases outside the gene matches: 8. CDR3 nucleotide sequence: TGTGCCAGCAGCCAGGCGGCTATAGCGGGTGAGCAGTTCTTC. Amino acids: CASSQAAIAGEQFF.